This T cell receptor beta chain was recorded in a study of T cell repertoires in cytomegalovirus infection. The wider study: Peptides in the study included HLA-C-restricted and HLA-B-restricted CMV epitopes.

Each CDR3 protein is one row after TCRdb ran MiXCR on the reads. The table includes about 700,000 distinct CDR3 sequences, around 32% detected once. About this clonotype: Its antigen is not identified.

Overall study findings and caveats: Summed frequency of public TCR beta families distinguished CMV carriers with the relevant HLA. HLA-C-restricted, CMV-specific TCR beta clonotypes were dominant ex vivo.

The length of the CDR3 is 13 residues. Germline V CDR1 and CDR2: SNHLY, FYNNEI. Trimming took off 9 bases at V and 0 bases at J, with 10 bases between the two ends. The sample consisted of cultured PBMCs, taken from culture after CMV antigen stimulation. The chain joins TRBV2 to TRBJ2-3, with D possibly being TRBD1 or TRBD2 (5 bases each). The clonotype comes from a human donor in good health (CMV status not recorded). Some clones in this sample may be carry-over from other donors' samples. CDR3 nucleotide sequence: TGTGCCAGACTAGGGGCGAGCACAGATACGCAGTATTTT. Translating it yields CARLGASTDTQYF.